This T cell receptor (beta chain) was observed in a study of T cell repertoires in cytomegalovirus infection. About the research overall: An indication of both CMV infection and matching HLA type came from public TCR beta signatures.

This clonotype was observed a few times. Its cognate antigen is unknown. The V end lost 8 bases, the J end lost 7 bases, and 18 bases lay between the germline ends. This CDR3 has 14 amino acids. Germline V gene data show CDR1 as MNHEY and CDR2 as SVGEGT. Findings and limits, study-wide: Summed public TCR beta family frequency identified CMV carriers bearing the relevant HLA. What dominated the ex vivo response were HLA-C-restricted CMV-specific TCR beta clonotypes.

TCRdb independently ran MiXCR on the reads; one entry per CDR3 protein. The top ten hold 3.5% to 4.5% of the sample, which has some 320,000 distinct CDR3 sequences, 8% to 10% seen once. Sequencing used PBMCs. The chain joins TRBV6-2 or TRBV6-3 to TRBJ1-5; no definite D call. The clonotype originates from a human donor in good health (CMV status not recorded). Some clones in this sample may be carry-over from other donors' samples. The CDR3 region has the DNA TGTGCCAGCCTCGCGCCGGGCCGCGCACAGCCCCAGCATTTT. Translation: CASLAPGRAQPQHF.